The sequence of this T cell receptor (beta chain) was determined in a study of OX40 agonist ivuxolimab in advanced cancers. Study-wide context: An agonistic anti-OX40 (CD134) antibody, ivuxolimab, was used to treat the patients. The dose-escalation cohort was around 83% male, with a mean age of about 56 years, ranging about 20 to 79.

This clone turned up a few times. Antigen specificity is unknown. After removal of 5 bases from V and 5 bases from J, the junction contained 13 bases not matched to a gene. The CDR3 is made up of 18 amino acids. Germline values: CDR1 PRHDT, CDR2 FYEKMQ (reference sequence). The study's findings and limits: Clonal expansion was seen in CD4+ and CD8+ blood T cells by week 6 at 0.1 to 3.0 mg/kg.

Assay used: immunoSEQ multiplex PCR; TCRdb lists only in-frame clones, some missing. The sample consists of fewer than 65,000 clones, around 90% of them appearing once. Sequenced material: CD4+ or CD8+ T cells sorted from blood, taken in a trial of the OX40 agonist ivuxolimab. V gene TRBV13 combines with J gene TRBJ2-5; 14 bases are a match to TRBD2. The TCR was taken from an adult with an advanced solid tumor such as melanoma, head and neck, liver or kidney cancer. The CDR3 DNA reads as TGTGCCAGCAGCCATTTCTTGACTAGCGGGGGGGCTCGGGAGACCCAGTACTTC. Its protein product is CASSHFLTSGGARETQYF.